Following are 16 T cell receptor beta chains from one sample sequenced in a study of cytomegalovirus exposure and HLA in healthy donors. Use of 60 Vbeta and 13 Jbeta primers characterized the PCR. Sequencing used immunoSEQ multiplex PCR; TCRdb keeps in-frame clones, though not all of them. Of 100,000 to 120,000 clones in the sample, around 82% were seen once. The specimen was PBMCs. All receptors come from a woman in her 30s in good health and CMV-seropositive.

The chain carries TRBV6-6 and TRBJ1-2; the match to TRBD1 covers 9 bases. This CDR3 is 14 amino acids long. Per germline, CDR1 MNHNY and CDR2 SVGAGI (reference sequence). J lost 5 bases, V lost 5 bases, and 6 bases had no gene match. The CDR3 spells CASSPGQGHYGYTF. The CDR3 region has the DNA TGTGCCAGCAGTCCGGGACAGGGACATTATGGCTACACCTTC.

This chain connects TRBV10-3 to TRBJ1-2; D may be TRBD1 (5 bases). Germline-derived CDR1 and CDR2 are ENHRY and SYGVKD. The CDR3 loop spans 14 amino acids. Trimming took off 2 bases at V and 0 bases at J, with 7 bases between the two ends. DNA for the CDR3: TGTGCCATCAGTGAGGGGGCGACTAACTATGGCTACACCTTC. Its translation is CAISEGATNYGYTF.

The rearrangement uses TRBV18 and TRBJ1-1; tentative D call: TRBD1 (5 bases). V lost 3 bases to trimming and J lost 1 base, with 9 bases between them. The CDR3 is made up of 14 amino acids. Per the germline V gene, CDR1 is KGHSH and CDR2 is LQKENI. The CDR3 loop is CASSPGGTNTEAFF. The CDR3, as DNA: TGTGCCAGCTCACCGGGAGGGACGAACACTGAAGCTTTCTTT.

The rearrangement links TRBV10-3 to TRBJ2-1; TRBD1 aligns across 7 bases. This CDR3 comprises 14 residues. The V segment lost 8 bases and the J segment 6 bases; nucleotides outside the gene matches: 10. CDR1 ENHRY and CDR2 SYGVKD come from the germline V gene. CDR3 in amino acids: CAIRPGQSGNEQFF. DNA for the CDR3: TGTGCCATCCGACCGGGACAGTCGGGCAATGAGCAGTTCTTC.

The rearrangement links TRBV5-1 to TRBJ1-5; the match to TRBD1 covers 7 bases. The CDR3 has 14 amino acids. J lost 7 bases, V lost 4 bases, and 8 bases had no gene match. Germline V gene lookup returns CDR1 SGHRS and CDR2 YFSETQ. CDR3 bases: TGCGCCAGCAGCCCGGGACAGACGGGGCAGCCCCAGCATTTT. Translating it yields CASSPGQTGQPQHF. The full variable domain, in which reference TRBV5-1 and TRBJ1-5 provide the parts outside the CDR3, is KAGVTQTPRYLIKTRGQQVTLSCSPISGHRSVSWYQQTPGQGLQFLFEYFSETQRNKGNFPGRFSGRQFSNSRSEMNVSTLELGDSALYLCASSPGQTGQPQHFGDGTRLSIL.

The rearrangement uses TRBV7-8 and TRBJ1-2; 7 nucleotides agree with TRBD1. Germline CDR1 and CDR2: SGHVS and FQNEAQ. After removal of 5 bases from V and 2 bases from J, the junction contained 8 bases not matched to a gene. The CDR3 sequence is 15 residues long. This CDR3 is CASSPRQGLNYGYTF. The CDR3 nucleotides are TGTGCCAGCAGCCCACGACAGGGACTGAACTATGGCTACACCTTC.

This chain uses TRBV5-1 with TRBJ2-7; D may be TRBD2 (5 bases). CDR3 length: 12 amino acids. Between the trimmed V and J ends, which lost 5 bases and 6 bases, there was a span of 12 bases. Per the germline V gene, CDR1 is SGHRS and CDR2 is YFSETQ. DNA of the CDR3: TGCGCCAGCAGTAGGGTAGAGGGCGAGCAGTACTTC. Protein: CASSRVEGEQYF.

J is TRBJ1-6 and V is TRBV5-1; 10 nucleotides line up with TRBD1. V gave up 4 bases and J gave up 7 bases; unmatched junction bases: 5. Germline V gene sequence: CDR1 SGHRS, CDR2 YFSETQ. CDR3 length equals 15 residues. CDR3 loop: CASSPGQGKNSPLHF. DNA of the CDR3: TGCGCCAGCAGCCCGGGACAGGGGAAGAATTCACCCCTCCACTTT.

The chain combines TRBV11-2 with TRBJ1-5; D unclear. V lost 1 base and J lost 8, with 12 bases in between. Germline loops: CDR1 SGHAT, CDR2 FQNNGV. This CDR3 spans 14 amino acids. The CDR3 region has the DNA TGTGCCAGCAGCTTAGGTCGGTATCGAGAGCCCCAGCATTTT. It codes for CASSLGRYREPQHF. Drawing the rest from reference TRBV11-2 and TRBJ1-5, the complete variable domain is EAGVAQSPRYKIIEKRQSVAFWCNPISGHATLYWYQQILGQGPKLLIQFQNNGVVDDSQLPKDRFSAERLKGVDSTLKIQPAKLEDSAVYLCASSLGRYREPQHFGDGTRLSIL.

This clone came up once. The chain couples TRBV5-1 to TRBJ2-7, with D possibly matching TRBD2 (5 bases). Between the trimmed V and J ends, which lost 4 bases and 3 bases, there was a span of 26 bases. The CDR3 has 18 residues. Germline V gene data show CDR1 as SGHRS and CDR2 as YFSETQ. The CDR3 here is CASSPTRGLGQNGYEQYF. CDR3 DNA: TGCGCCAGCAGCCCTACCCGGGGTTTAGGGCAGAACGGCTACGAGCAGTACTTC.

The chain uses TRBV11-3 and TRBJ2-2, with 12 bases fitting TRBD1. Germline CDR1 SGHNT, CDR2 YENEEA. The V and J ends lost 5 bases and 3 bases, in that order; junction bases with no gene match: 13. There are 19 residues in the CDR3. CDR3 sequence: CASSGPGQGARLDTGELFF. CDR3 DNA: TGTGCCAGCAGCGGACCGGGACAGGGGGCTAGGTTGGACACCGGGGAGCTGTTTTTT.

A few counts support this clone. The chain couples TRBV12-5 to TRBJ2-1; no reliable D call. Trimming cost V 0 bases and J 7 bases, with 4 bases left between them. The germline gives CDR1 LGHNT, CDR2 FRNRAP. The CDR3 is made up of 12 amino acids. The DNA of the CDR3 is TGTGCTAGTGGTTTGGTACAAAATGAGCAGTTCTTC. This encodes CASGLVQNEQFF.

The chain is built from TRBV10-3 and TRBJ2-7, with 11 nucleotides matching TRBD1. Germline CDR1 reads ENHRY; CDR2 reads SYGVKD. CDR3 length equals 15 residues. The trim removed 3 bases at V and 7 bases at J, leaving 8 bases unmatched. The CDR3 protein is CAISDLGQGAKEQYF. CDR3 in DNA: TGTGCCATCAGTGATCTTGGACAGGGGGCTAAAGAGCAGTACTTC.

The gene calls are TRBV19 and TRBJ2-5; no clear D. Germline CDR1 LNHDA, CDR2 SQIVND (reference sequence). The CDR3 is 13 amino acids. Trimming took off 4 bases at V and 5 bases at J, with 11 bases between the two ends. The CDR3 protein is CASSSPSRETQYF. The CDR3, as DNA: TGTGCCAGTAGTAGCCCCTCTAGGGAGACCCAGTACTTC.

This chain links TRBV19 with TRBJ1-2; D call uncertain. This CDR3 spans 14 amino acids. V lost 6 bases to trimming and J lost 2 bases, with 13 bases between them. Germline CDR1 LNHDA, CDR2 SQIVND (reference sequence). CDR3 DNA sequence: TGTGCCAGTAGCCCCCGGCAGAGGAACTATGGCTACACCTTC. Translated: CASSPRQRNYGYTF. The whole variable domain, filled in from reference TRBV19 and TRBJ1-2, reads DGGITQSPKYLFRKEGQNVTLSCEQNLNHDAMYWYRQDPGQGLRLIYYSQIVNDFQKGDIAEGYSVSREKKESFPLTVTSAQKNPTAFYLCASSPRQRNYGYTFGSGTRLTVV.

This clone was picked up one time. J is TRBJ1-1 and V is TRBV9, with D maybe TRBD1 (6 bases). Trimming left V 0 bases short and J 1 base short, with 10 bases between. Germline assignment: CDR1 SGDLS and CDR2 YYNGEE. This CDR3 has 15 amino acids. CDR3 sequence (DNA): TGTGCCAGCAGCGTAGCCGTGACAGGGAACACTGAAGCTTTCTTT. Its protein product is CASSVAVTGNTEAFF.